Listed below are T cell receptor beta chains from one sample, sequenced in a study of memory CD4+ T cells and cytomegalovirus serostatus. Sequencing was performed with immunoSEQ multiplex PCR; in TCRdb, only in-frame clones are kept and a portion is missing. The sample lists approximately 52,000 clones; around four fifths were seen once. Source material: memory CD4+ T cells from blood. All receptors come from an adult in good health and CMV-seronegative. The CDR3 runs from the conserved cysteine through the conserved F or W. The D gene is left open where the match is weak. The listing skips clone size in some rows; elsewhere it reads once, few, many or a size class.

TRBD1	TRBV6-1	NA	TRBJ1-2	CASRPPGQNFYGYTF	TGTGCCAGCAGACCTCCGGGACAGAATTTCTATGGCTACACCTTC
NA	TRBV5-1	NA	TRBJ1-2	CASSFTFGISTGPHGYTF	TGCGCCAGCAGCTTTACTTTTGGGATCTCGACAGGACCCCATGGCTACACCTTC
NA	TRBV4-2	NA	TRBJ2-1	CASSQDLGQGKFF	TGTGCCAGCAGCCAAGATCTAGGGCAGGGGAAGTTCTTC
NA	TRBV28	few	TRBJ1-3	CASSPDRPSWGNTIYF	TGTGCCAGCAGTCCGGACAGACCCTCTTGGGGAAACACCATATATTTT
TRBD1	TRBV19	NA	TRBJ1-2	CASSLGQGYGYTF	TGTGCCAGTAGTCTCGGACAGGGTTATGGCTACACCTTC
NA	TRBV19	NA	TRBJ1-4	CASRADRATNEKLFF	TGTGCCAGTCGGGCGGATCGCGCAACTAATGAAAAACTGTTTTTT
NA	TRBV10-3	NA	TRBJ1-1	CAITTLPPAAEAFF	TGTGCCATCACCACCTTACCCCCGGCCGCTGAAGCTTTCTTT
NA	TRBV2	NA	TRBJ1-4	CASSRDENEKLFF	TGTGCCAGCAGTCGGGACGAAAATGAAAAACTGTTTTTT
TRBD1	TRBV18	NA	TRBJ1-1	CASQADRGAFF	TGTGCCAGCCAAGCGGACAGGGGAGCTTTCTTT
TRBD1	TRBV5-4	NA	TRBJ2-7	CASSLHRGPTYEQYF	TGTGCCAGCAGCTTGCACAGGGGGCCGACCTACGAGCAGTACTTC
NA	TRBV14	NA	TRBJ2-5	CASSRGEETQYF	TGTGCCAGCAGTCGAGGGGAAGAGACCCAGTACTTC
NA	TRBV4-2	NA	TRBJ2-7	CASSPRGGLSSYEQYF	TGTGCCAGCAGCCCGAGGGGGGGTTTAAGCTCCTACGAGCAGTACTTC
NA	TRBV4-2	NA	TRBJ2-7	CASSRDRAYEQYF	TGTGCCAGCAGCCGGGACCGAGCCTACGAGCAGTACTTC
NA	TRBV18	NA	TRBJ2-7	CASSPGPPAYEQYF	TGTGCCAGCTCACCGGGACCTCCAGCCTACGAGCAGTACTTC
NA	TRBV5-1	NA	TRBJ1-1	CASSLGTDHTEAFF	TGCGCCAGCAGCTTGGGGACGGACCACACTGAAGCTTTCTTT
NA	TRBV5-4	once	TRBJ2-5	CAARPGAQGEQYF	TGTGCCGCGAGGCCGGGGGCGCAAGGAGAGCAGTACTTC
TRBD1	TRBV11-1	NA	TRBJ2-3	CASSLGDRSSDTQYF	TGTGCCAGCAGCTTAGGGGACAGGTCTTCAGATACGCAGTATTTT
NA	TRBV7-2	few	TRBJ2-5	CASSPEQGTQYF	TGTGCCAGCAGCCCCGAGCAGGGGACCCAGTACTTC
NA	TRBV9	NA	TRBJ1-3	CASSVSPQWGIGNTIYF	TGTGCCAGCAGCGTAAGCCCCCAGTGGGGAATTGGAAACACCATATATTTT
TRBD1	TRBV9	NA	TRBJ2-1	CASSVLWTGQNEQFF	TGTGCCAGCAGCGTCCTATGGACAGGGCAAAATGAGCAGTTCTTC
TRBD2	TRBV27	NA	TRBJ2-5	CASSSRRLAGETQYF	TGTGCCAGCAGTTCCCGCCGTCTAGCGGGGGAGACCCAGTACTTC
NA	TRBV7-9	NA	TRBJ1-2	CASSEGVNYGYTF	TGTGCCAGCAGCGAAGGGGTAAACTATGGCTACACCTTC
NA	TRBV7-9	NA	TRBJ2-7	CASSLAHSGEQYF	TGTGCCAGCAGCTTAGCACACTCAGGCGAGCAGTACTTC
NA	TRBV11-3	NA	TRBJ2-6	CASSPPGANVLTF	TGTGCCAGCAGCCCCCCTGGGGCCAACGTCCTGACTTTC
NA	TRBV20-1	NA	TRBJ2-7	CSAMEYEQYF	TGCAGTGCTATGGAATACGAGCAGTACTTC
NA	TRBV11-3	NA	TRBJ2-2	CASSPSSGLTNTGELFF	TGTGCCAGCAGCCCCAGCTCTGGGCTTACGAACACCGGGGAGCTGTTTTTT
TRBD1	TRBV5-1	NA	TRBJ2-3	CASSFLPGQGTDTQYF	TGCGCCAGCAGCTTTCTACCGGGACAGGGCACAGATACGCAGTATTTT
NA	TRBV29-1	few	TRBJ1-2	CSVVPLTNYGYTF	TGCAGCGTTGTACCGTTGACTAACTATGGCTACACCTTC
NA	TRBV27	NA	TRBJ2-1	CASRGRGSYNEQFF	TGTGCCAGCAGGGGAAGGGGGTCCTACAATGAGCAGTTCTTC
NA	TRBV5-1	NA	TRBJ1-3	CASSLFDPTIHTIYF	TGCGCCAGCAGCTTGTTCGACCCCACGATCCACACCATATATTTT
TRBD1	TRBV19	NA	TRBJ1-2	CASSSSDRGFSGYTF	TGTGCCAGTAGTTCATCCGACAGGGGGTTCAGCGGCTACACCTTC
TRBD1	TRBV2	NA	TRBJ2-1	CASSDGSRGSHNEQFF	TGTGCCAGCAGCGACGGTAGCAGGGGGTCCCACAATGAGCAGTTCTTC
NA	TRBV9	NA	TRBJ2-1	CASSVTGQNNEQFF	TGTGCCAGCAGCGTAACGGGGCAGAACAATGAGCAGTTCTTC
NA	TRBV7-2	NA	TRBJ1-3	CASSPRSGNTIYF	TGTGCCAGCAGCCCTCGTTCTGGAAACACCATATATTTT
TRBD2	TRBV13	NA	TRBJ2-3	CASSLRGGDTQYF	TGTGCCAGCAGCCTCCGGGGGGGGGATACGCAGTATTTT
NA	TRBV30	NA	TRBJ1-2	CAWSPYGGGYTF	TGTGCCTGGAGCCCGTACGGTGGCGGCTACACCTTC
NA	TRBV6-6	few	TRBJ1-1	CASSRDPTAEAFF	TGTGCCAGCAGCCGCGACCCGACTGCTGAAGCTTTCTTT
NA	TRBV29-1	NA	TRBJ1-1	CSVVSGNTEAFF	TGCAGCGTTGTCTCCGGGAACACTGAAGCTTTCTTT
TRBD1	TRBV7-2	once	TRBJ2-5	CASSRGVGQGEETQYF	TGTGCCAGCAGCCGTGGCGTAGGACAGGGAGAAGAGACCCAGTACTTC
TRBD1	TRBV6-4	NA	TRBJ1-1	CASSDRDRASEAFF	TGTGCCAGCAGTGATCGGGACAGGGCATCTGAAGCTTTCTTT
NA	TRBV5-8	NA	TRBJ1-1	CASSLRGQGNTEAFF	TGTGCCAGCAGCTTGCGGGGCCAGGGAAACACTGAAGCTTTCTTT
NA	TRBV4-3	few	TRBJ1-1	CASSQESSTEAFF	TGCGCCAGCAGCCAAGAGTCATCCACTGAAGCTTTCTTT
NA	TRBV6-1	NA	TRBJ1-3	CASSEAYGGVSSGNTIYF	TGTGCCAGCAGTGAAGCCTATGGGGGGGTAAGCTCTGGAAACACCATATATTTT
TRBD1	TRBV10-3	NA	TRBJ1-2	CAISEDRVDGYTF	TGTGCCATCAGTGAAGACAGGGTGGATGGCTACACCTTC
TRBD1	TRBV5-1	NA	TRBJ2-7	CASSWAGTGINEQYF	TGCGCCAGCAGCTGGGCCGGGACAGGGATCAACGAGCAGTACTTC